Below are 13 T cell receptor beta chains sequenced from a single sample in a study of blood T cell repertoires in COVID-19. Sequencing used immunoSEQ multiplex PCR; TCRdb keeps in-frame clones, though not all of them. The data contain roughly 120,000 clones, 80% to 90% of them singletons. Specimen: peripheral blood. The receptor source for this set is a man between 65 and 85 years old who had recovered from COVID-19.

The chain is built from TRBV19 and TRBJ2-1; TRBD2 matches at 14 bases. Trimming took 5 bases from V and 8 from J; bases not matched to a gene: 11. The germline gives CDR1 LNHDA, CDR2 SQIVND (reference sequence). The CDR3 extends over 17 amino acids. CDR3 DNA sequence: TGTGCCAGTAGTTCTCGACTAGCGGGAGGGTTATGGGATGAGCAGTTCTTC. Its translation: CASSSRLAGGLWDEQFF.

Worth noting for this clone: Its ends do not fully match the called genes, so a read error is possible. The rearrangement links TRBV7-6 to TRBJ2-1, with D perhaps matching TRBD2 (5 bases). The CDR3 totals 15 residues. The germline CDR1 and CDR2 sequences are SGHVS and FNYEAQ. DNA of the CDR3: TGTGCCAGCACCTTAAGCGGAAAATCCTACAATGAGCAGTTCTTC. Amino acids: CASTLSGKSYNEQFF.

V gene TRBV27 combines with J gene TRBJ1-1, with 8 positions matching TRBD1. In germline, CDR1 is MNHEY, CDR2 SMNVEV (reference sequence). The length of the CDR3 is 13 residues. V was pared by 2 bases and J by 5 bases, with 1 base of the junction left unmatched. For the CDR3, the DNA is TGTGCCAGCAGTTTAGACAGGGGAACTGAAGCTTTCTTT. It specifies CASSLDRGTEAFF.

The chain carries TRBV12-3 or TRBV12-4 and TRBJ1-6; no clear D gene. The CDR3 runs to 12 residues. Trimming cost V 2 bases and J 10 bases, with 6 bases left between them. The CDR3: CASSLNRSPLHF. CDR3 nucleotides: TGTGCCAGCAGTTTAAATAGATCACCCCTCCACTTT.

The genes are TRBV20-1 and TRBJ2-5; D unclear. The CDR3 loop spans 9 amino acids. CDR1 and CDR2 (germline): DFQATT, SNEGSKA (reference sequence). Trimming pared 7 bases from V and 3 bases from J, leaving 3 bases between. The CDR3, as DNA: TGCAGTGTCGAAGAGACCCAGTACTTC. Amino acid sequence: CSVEETQYF.

The chain joins TRBV24-1 to TRBJ2-3, with 9 bases matching TRBD2. V trimming: 0 bases; J trimming: 4 bases; junction bases outside the gene matches: 7. CDR3 length equals 17 residues. Germline lookup yields CDR1 KGHDR and CDR2 SFDVKD. The CDR3 DNA reads TGTGCCACCAGTGATTTGCGTAGCGGGAGTGTGGCAGATACGCAGTATTTT. Its translation is CATSDLRSGSVADTQYF.

The chain is built from TRBV4-1 and TRBJ2-3; 13 bases line up with TRBD2. This CDR3 has 17 residues. The germline V gene encodes CDR1 MGHRA and CDR2 YSYEKL. The V gene end was trimmed by 3 bases and the J gene end by 2 bases; junction bases not matched to a gene: 5. The CDR3 loop reads CASSQAGLAGVTDTQYF. The DNA of the CDR3 is TGCGCCAGCAGCCAGGCCGGACTAGCGGGGGTCACAGATACGCAGTATTTT.

This chain connects TRBV5-1 to TRBJ1-2, with TRBD1 matching 12 bases. Germline values: CDR1 SGHRS, CDR2 YFSETQ. The V and J ends lost 5 bases and 5 bases, in that order; junction bases with no gene match: 10. This CDR3 has 16 residues. CDR3 residues: CASRGTGGAGLYGYTF. Written as DNA, the CDR3 is TGCGCCAGCAGGGGGACAGGGGGCGCGGGATTATATGGCTACACCTTC.

The CDR3 loop reads CPRRRLGGAQMSTDTQYF. In DNA form, the CDR3 reads TGCCCCCGCCGCCGGCTGGGGGGGGCCCAAATGAGCACAGATACGCAGTATTTT. The rearrangement links TRBV4-1 to TRBJ2-3; perhaps TRBD2 as D (7 bases). The CDR3 is made up of 18 amino acids. Looked up from germline, CDR1 is MGHRA and CDR2 is YSYEKL.

The chain couples TRBV19 to TRBJ1-2; possibly TRBD1 for D (5 bases). Trimming cost V 5 bases and J 4 bases, with 11 bases left between them. This CDR3 has 13 amino acids. CDR1 and CDR2 from the germline V gene are LNHDA and SQIVND (reference sequence). The chain's CDR3 is CASSEGHLYGYTF. The CDR3 DNA sequence: TGTGCCAGTAGTGAAGGACACCTCTATGGCTACACCTTC. Full variable domain (missing parts from reference TRBV19 and TRBJ1-2): DGGITQSPKYLFRKEGQNVTLSCEQNLNHDAMYWYRQDPGQGLRLIYYSQIVNDFQKGDIAEGYSVSREKKESFPLTVTSAQKNPTAFYLCASSEGHLYGYTFGSGTRLTVV.

The V call is TRBV2, the J call TRBJ1-1; 7 nucleotides agree with TRBD1. In germline, CDR1 is SNHLY, CDR2 FYNNEI. CDR3 length: 15 amino acids. V lost 6 bases, J lost 3 bases, and 10 bases stayed unmatched. CDR3 nucleotides: TGTGCCAGCAGCCTACGACAGGGCTTTTACACTGAAGCTTTCTTT. It yields the protein CASSLRQGFYTEAFF.

The chain joins TRBV6-5 to TRBJ1-6; D is perhaps TRBD1 (6 bases). CDR1 MNHEY and CDR2 SVGAGI come from the germline V gene. V was shortened by 2 bases and J by 4 bases, with 6 bases between the two germline ends. This CDR3 contains 14 residues. The CDR3 here is CASSYQGYNSPLHF. Here the CDR3 DNA reads TGTGCCAGCAGTTACCAGGGGTATAATTCACCCCTCCACTTT.

V is TRBV2 and J is TRBJ2-5; possible D gene TRBD2, 6 bases. Per the germline V gene, CDR1 is SNHLY and CDR2 is FYNNEI. CDR3 length equals 14 residues. Trimming cost V 3 bases and J 4 bases, with 12 bases left between them. CDR3 amino acids: CASSDSGSGETQYF. DNA for the CDR3: TGTGCCAGCAGTGATAGTGGTAGCGGAGAGACCCAGTACTTC. The full variable domain, in which reference TRBV2 and TRBJ2-5 provide the parts outside the CDR3, is EPEVTQTPSHQVTQMGQEVILRCVPISNHLYFYWYRQILGQKVEFLVSFYNNEISEKSEIFDDQFSVERPDGSNFTLKIRSTKLEDSAMYFCASSDSGSGETQYFGPGTRLLVL.